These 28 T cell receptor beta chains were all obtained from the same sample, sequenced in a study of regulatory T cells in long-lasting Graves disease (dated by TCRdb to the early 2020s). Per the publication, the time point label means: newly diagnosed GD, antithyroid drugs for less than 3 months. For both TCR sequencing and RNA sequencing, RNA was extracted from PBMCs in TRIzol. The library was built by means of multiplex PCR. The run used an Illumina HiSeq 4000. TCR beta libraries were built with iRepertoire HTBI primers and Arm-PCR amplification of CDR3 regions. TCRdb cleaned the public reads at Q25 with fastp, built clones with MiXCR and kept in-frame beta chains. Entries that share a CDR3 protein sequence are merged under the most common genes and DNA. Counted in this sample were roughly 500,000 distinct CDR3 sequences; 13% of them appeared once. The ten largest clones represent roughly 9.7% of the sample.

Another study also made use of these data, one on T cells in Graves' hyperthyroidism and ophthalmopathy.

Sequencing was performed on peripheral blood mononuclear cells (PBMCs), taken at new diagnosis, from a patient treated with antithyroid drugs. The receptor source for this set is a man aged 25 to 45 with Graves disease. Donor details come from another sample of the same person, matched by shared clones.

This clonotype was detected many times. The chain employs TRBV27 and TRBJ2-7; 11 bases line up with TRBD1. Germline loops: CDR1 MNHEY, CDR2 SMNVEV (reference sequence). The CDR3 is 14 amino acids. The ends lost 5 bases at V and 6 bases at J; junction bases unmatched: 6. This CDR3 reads CASSAAGTGGEQYF. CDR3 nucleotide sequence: TGTGCCAGCAGTGCAGCCGGGACAGGGGGCGAGCAGTACTTC.

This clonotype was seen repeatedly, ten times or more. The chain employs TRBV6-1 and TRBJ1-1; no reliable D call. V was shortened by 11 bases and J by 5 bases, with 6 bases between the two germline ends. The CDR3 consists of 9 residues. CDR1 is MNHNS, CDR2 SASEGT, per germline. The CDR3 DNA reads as TGTGCCTCCCAGACTGAAGCTTTCTTT. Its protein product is CASQTEAFF.

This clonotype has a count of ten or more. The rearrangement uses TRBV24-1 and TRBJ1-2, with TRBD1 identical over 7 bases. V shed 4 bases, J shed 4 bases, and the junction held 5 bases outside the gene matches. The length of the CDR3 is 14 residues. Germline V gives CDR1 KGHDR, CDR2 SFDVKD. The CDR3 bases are TGTGCCACCAGTGAGCGGGGACAGCTCTATGGCTACACCTTC. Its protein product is CATSERGQLYGYTF.

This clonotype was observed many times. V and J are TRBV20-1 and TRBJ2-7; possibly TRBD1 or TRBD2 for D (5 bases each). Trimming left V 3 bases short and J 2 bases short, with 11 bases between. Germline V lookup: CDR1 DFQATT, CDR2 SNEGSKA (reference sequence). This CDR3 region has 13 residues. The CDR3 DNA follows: TGCAGTGCTAGTTCCGGGACCCCCTACGAGCAGTACTTC. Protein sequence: CSASSGTPYEQYF.

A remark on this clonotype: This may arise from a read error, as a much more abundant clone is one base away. Here the CDR3 DNA reads TGTGCCAGCAGTTCTCTCGCCCTTGGAGATACGCAGTATTTT. It translates to CASSSLALGDTQYF. V is TRBV28 and J is TRBJ2-3; no reliable D call. CDR1 and CDR2 from the germline V gene are MDHEN and SYDVKM. The V end lost 4 bases, the J end lost 5 bases, and 13 bases lay between the germline ends. This CDR3 is 14 amino acids long.

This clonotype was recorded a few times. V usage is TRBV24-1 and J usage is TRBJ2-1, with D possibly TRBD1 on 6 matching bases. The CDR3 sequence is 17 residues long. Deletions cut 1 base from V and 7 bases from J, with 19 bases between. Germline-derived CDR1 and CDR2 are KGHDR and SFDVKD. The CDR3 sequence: CATSDFGGTVDENEQFF. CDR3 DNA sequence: TGTGCCACCAGTGATTTTGGGGGCACAGTCGATGAGAATGAGCAGTTCTTC.

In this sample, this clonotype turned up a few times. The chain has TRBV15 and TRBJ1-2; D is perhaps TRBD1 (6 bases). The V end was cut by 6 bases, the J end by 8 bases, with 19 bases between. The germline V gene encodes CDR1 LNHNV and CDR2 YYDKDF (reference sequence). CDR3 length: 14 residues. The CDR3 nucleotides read TGTGCCACCAGTCCGAGGGGGGCGACGTTAGGCTACACCTTC. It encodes CATSPRGATLGYTF.

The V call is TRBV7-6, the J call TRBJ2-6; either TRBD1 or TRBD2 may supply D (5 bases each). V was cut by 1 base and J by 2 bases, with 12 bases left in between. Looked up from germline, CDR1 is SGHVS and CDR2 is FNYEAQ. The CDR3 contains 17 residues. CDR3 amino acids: CASSLVLQEAGANVLTF. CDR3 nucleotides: TGTGCCAGCAGCTTAGTGTTACAGGAGGCTGGGGCCAACGTCCTGACTTTC. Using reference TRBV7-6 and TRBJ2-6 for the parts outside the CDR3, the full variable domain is GAGVSQSPRYKVTKRGQDVALRCDPISGHVSLYWYRQALGQGPEFLTYFNYEAQQDKSGLPNDRFSAERPEGSISTLTIQRTEQRDSAMYRCASSLVLQEAGANVLTFGAGSRLTVL.

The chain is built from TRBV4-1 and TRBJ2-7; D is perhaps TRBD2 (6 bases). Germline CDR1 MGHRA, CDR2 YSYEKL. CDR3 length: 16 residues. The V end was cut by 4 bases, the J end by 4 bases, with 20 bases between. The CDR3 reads CASSRILAPLRYEQYF. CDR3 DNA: TGCGCCAGCAGCCGAATACTAGCCCCTCTCCGTTACGAGCAGTACTTC.

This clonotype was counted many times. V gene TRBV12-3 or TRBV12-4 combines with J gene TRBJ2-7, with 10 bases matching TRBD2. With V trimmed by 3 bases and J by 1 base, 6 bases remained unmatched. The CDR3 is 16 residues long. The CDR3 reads CASSFPSGRASYEQYF. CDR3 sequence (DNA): TGTGCCAGCAGTTTTCCAAGCGGGAGGGCTTCCTACGAGCAGTACTTC.

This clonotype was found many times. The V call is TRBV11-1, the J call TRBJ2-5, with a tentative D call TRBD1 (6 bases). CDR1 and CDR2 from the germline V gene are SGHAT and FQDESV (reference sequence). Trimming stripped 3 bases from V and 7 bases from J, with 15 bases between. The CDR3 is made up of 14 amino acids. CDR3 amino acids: CASSFGGAAGTQYF. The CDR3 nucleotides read TGTGCCAGCAGCTTTGGGGGCGCGGCGGGGACCCAGTACTTC.

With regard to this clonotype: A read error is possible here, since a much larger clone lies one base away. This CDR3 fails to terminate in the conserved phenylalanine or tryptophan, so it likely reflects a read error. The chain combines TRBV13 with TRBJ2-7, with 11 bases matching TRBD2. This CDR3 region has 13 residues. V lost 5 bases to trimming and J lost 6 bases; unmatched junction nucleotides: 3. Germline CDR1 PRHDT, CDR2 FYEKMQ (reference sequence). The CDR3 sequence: CASSPSGRFEQYL. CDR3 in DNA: TGTGCCAGCAGCCCTAGCGGGAGGTTCGAGCAGTACCTC.

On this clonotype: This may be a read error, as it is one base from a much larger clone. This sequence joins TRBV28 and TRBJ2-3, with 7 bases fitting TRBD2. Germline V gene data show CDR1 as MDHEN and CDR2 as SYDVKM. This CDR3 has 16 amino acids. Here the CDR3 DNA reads TGTGCCCGCAGTTTATATCTAGGGGACTACACAGATACGCAGTATTTT. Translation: CARSLYLGDYTDTQYF.

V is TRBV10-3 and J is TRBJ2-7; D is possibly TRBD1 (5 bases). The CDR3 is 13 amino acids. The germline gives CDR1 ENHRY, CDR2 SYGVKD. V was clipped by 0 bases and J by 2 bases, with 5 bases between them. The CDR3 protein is CAISESRAYEQYF. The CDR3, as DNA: TGTGCCATCAGTGAGTCCAGGGCCTACGAGCAGTACTTC.

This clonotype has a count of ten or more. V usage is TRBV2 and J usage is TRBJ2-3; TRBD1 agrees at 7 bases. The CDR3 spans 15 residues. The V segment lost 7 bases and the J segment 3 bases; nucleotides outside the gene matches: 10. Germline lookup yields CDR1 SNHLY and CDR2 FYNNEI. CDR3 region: CASNGDRVGTDTQYF. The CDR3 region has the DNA TGTGCCAGCAACGGAGACAGGGTTGGGACAGATACGCAGTATTTT.

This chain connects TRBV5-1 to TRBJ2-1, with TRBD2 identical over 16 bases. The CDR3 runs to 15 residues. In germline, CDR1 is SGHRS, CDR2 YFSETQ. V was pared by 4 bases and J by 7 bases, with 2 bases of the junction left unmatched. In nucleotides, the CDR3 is TGCGCCAGCAGCGGGACTAGCGGGAGGGTAAATGAGCAGTTCTTC. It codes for CASSGTSGRVNEQFF.

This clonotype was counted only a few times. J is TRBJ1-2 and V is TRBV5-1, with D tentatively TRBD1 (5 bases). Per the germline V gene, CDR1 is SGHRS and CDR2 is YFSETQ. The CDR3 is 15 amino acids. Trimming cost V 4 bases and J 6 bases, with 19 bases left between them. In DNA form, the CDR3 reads TGCGCCAGCAGCCCCATCCCTCCCGGGGCTAATGGCTACACCTTC. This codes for CASSPIPPGANGYTF.

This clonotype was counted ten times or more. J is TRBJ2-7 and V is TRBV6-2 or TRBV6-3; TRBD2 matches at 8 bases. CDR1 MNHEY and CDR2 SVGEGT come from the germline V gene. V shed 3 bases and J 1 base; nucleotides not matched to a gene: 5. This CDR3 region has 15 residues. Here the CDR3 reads CASSYPAGGSYEQYF. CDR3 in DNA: TGTGCCAGCAGTTATCCGGCGGGAGGATCCTACGAGCAGTACTTC.

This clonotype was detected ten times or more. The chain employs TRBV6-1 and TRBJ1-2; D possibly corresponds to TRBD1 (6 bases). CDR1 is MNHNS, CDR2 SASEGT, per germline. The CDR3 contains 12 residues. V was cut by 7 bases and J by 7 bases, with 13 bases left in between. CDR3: CASNDRRGGYTF. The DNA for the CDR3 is TGTGCCAGCAATGACAGGCGGGGTGGCTACACCTTC.

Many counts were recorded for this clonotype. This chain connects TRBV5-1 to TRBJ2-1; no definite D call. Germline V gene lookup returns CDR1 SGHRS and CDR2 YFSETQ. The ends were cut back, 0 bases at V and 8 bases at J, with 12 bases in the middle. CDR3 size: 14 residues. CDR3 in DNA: TGCGCCAGCAGCTTGGGATGGATGGGTGATGAGCAGTTCTTC. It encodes CASSLGWMGDEQFF.

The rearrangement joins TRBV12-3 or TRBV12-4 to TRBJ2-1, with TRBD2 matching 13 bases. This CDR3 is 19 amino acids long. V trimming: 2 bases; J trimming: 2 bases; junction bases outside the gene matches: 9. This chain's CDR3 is CASSLIRTSGRGAYNEQFF. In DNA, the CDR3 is TGTGCCAGCAGTTTAATTAGAACTAGCGGGAGGGGAGCCTACAATGAGCAGTTCTTC.

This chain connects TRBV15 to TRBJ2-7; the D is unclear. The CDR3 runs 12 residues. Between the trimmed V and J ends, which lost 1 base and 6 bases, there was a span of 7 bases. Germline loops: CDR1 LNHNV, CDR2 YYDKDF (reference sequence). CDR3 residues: CATSRGGCEQYF. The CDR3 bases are TGTGCCACCAGCAGAGGTGGCTGCGAGCAGTACTTC.

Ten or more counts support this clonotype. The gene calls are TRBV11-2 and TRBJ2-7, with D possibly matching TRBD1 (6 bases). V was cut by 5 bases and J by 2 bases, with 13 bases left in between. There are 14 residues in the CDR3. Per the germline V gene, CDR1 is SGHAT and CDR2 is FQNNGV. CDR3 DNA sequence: TGTGCCAGCAGCGCCCAACAGGGAACCTACGAGCAGTACTTC. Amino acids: CASSAQQGTYEQYF.

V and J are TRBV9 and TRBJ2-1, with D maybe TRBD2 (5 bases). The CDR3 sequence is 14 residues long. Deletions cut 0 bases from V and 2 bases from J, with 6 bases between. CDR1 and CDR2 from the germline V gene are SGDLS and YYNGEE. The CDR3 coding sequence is TGTGCCAGCAGCGTAGAAGCGGCCTACAATGAGCAGTTCTTC. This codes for CASSVEAAYNEQFF.

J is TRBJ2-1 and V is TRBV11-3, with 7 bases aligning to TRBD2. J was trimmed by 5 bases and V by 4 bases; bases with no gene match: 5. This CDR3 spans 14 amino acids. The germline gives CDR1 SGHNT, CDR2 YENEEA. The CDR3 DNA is TGTGCCAGCAGCTCCAGGGACTATAACAATGAGCAGTTCTTC. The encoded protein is CASSSRDYNNEQFF.

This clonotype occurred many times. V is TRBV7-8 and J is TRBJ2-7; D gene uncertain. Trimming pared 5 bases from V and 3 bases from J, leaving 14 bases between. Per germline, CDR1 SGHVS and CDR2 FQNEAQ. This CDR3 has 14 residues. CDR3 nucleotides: TGTGCCAGCAGCCTCAGCCCCTGGGGCTACGAGCAGTACTTC. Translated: CASSLSPWGYEQYF.

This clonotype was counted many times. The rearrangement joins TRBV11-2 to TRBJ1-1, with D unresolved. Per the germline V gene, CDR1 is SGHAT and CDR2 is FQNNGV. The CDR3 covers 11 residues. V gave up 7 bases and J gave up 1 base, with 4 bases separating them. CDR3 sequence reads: CASKANTEAFF. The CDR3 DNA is TGTGCCAGCAAGGCGAACACTGAAGCTTTCTTT.

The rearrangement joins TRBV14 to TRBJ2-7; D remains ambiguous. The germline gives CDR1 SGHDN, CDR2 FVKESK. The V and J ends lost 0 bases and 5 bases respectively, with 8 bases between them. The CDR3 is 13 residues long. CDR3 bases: TGTGCCAGCAGCCAAGATTACCCCAACGAGCAGTACTTC. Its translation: CASSQDYPNEQYF.